Below are 23 T cell receptor beta chains sequenced from a single sample in a study of blood T cell repertoires in COVID-19. Libraries were prepared by immunoSEQ multiplex PCR; TCRdb keeps only in-frame clonotypes and omits some of them. The table lists 140,000 or so clones, around 85% of them singletons. The sequenced sample was peripheral blood. The receptor set was obtained from an elderly woman with acute or convalescent COVID-19.

Worth noting for this clone: One junction end does not reproduce the germline sequence, and a read error may be involved. The J gene is TRBJ2-2, the V gene TRBV7-3; D gene unclear. CDR1 and CDR2 from the germline V gene are SGHTA and FQGTGA. The CDR3 consists of 12 residues. The CDR3 spells CASSLNNGELFF. CDR3 nucleotides: TGTGCCAGCAGCTTAAACAACGGGGAGCTGTTTTTT.

In DNA, the CDR3 is TGCAGCGTTGAAGGAACGCCTACTACAGATACGCAGTATTTT. Protein: CSVEGTPTTDTQYF. The chain links TRBV29-1 to TRBJ2-3; D remains ambiguous. Germline V gene lookup returns CDR1 SQVTM and CDR2 ANQGSEA. This CDR3 comprises 14 residues. V was trimmed by 1 base and J by 3 bases, leaving 11 bases between them.

This clone was picked up a small number of times. Here the CDR3 reads CASSQSRIGQMNTEAFF. The CDR3 DNA is TGTGCCAGCTCACAATCTAGAATTGGACAAATGAACACTGAAGCTTTCTTT. The gene calls are TRBV18 and TRBJ1-1, with a weak D call TRBD1 (5 bases). Germline lookup yields CDR1 KGHSH and CDR2 LQKENI. The V gene lost 4 bases and the J gene lost 0 bases, with 18 bases spanning the gap. The CDR3 has 17 residues.

This rearrangement joins TRBV5-1 to TRBJ2-5; D gene uncertain. In germline, CDR1 is SGHRS, CDR2 YFSETQ. The CDR3 has 15 amino acids. V was shortened by 0 bases and J by 1 base, with 10 bases between the two germline ends. CDR3 region: CASSLGPVRQETQYF. The CDR3 bases are TGCGCCAGCAGCTTGGGGCCCGTTCGCCAAGAGACCCAGTACTTC.

V gene TRBV19 combines with J gene TRBJ2-1, with D uncertain. This CDR3 comprises 16 residues. Germline lookup yields CDR1 LNHDA and CDR2 SQIVND (reference sequence). V was cut by 3 bases and J by 5 bases, with 17 bases left in between. DNA of the CDR3: TGTGCCAGTAGTATGTCTGGCAGATTGGGCCACAATGAGCAGTTCTTC. Protein: CASSMSGRLGHNEQFF.

This chain connects TRBV6-2 or TRBV6-3 to TRBJ1-1; tentatively, D is TRBD1 (6 bases). Deletions cut 2 bases from V and 9 bases from J, with 16 bases between. The CDR3 is made up of 14 amino acids. The germline CDR1 and CDR2 sequences are MNHEY and SVGEGT. The DNA for the CDR3 is TGTGCCAGCAGTTACGGGGGCCTTACAGGACAAGCTTTCTTT. Translated, it gives CASSYGGLTGQAFF.

The chain uses TRBV19 and TRBJ1-5; tentatively, D is TRBD1 (5 bases). V was shortened by 7 bases and J by 1 base, with 17 bases between the two germline ends. CDR1 and CDR2 (germline): LNHDA, SQIVND (reference sequence). The CDR3 runs 16 residues. The CDR3 nucleotides are TGTGCCAGTATCCCAGTCGCTGGGGGGAGCAATCAGCCCCAGCATTTT. Translating gives CASIPVAGGSNQPQHF.

V gene TRBV27 combines with J gene TRBJ1-5; maybe TRBD1 (6 bases). The CDR3 contains 16 residues. The V gene's germline CDR1 is MNHEY and CDR2 SMNVEV (reference sequence). V gave up 4 bases and J gave up 2 bases, with 15 bases separating them. This chain's CDR3 is CASSSTSQGRNQPQHF. For the CDR3, the DNA is TGTGCCAGCAGTTCCACCTCACAGGGCCGCAATCAGCCCCAGCATTTT.

The gene calls are TRBV5-1 and TRBJ1-2; D is unresolved. The ends were cut back, 4 bases at V and 8 bases at J, with 18 bases in the middle. The germline gives CDR1 SGHRS, CDR2 YFSETQ. The CDR3 is 14 amino acids. The CDR3 sequence is CASSLAGPAWGYTF. The CDR3 DNA is TGCGCCAGCAGCCTTGCGGGCCCGGCTTGGGGCTACACCTTC.

The chain has TRBV7-2 and TRBJ1-6; D unresolved. V lost 5 bases to trimming and J lost 7 bases, with 12 bases between them. The CDR3 loop spans 14 amino acids. Germline CDR1 reads SGHTA; CDR2 reads FQGNSA. This CDR3 reads CASSQALLNSPLHF. CDR3 nucleotides: TGTGCCAGCAGCCAAGCCCTGTTAAATTCACCCCTCCACTTT.

The chain recombines TRBV7-8 with TRBJ2-7; D not resolved. Germline CDR1 reads SGHVS; CDR2 reads FQNEAQ. Trimming shortened V by 5 bases and J by 5 bases, and 13 bases separated the two germline ends. The CDR3 sequence is 13 residues long. The CDR3 loop is CASSPRVPHEQYF. CDR3 coding DNA: TGTGCCAGCAGCCCACGGGTCCCCCACGAGCAGTACTTC. The variable domain in full, with the rest retrieved from reference TRBV7-8 and TRBJ2-7, is GAGVSQSPRYKVAKRGQDVALRCDPISGHVSLFWYQQALGQGPEFLTYFQNEAQLDKSGLPSDRFFAERPEGSVSTLKIQRTQQEDSAVYLCASSPRVPHEQYFGPGTRLTVT.

The chain joins TRBV29-1 to TRBJ1-1, with 9 bases identical to TRBD1. From germline, CDR1 is SQVTM and CDR2 ANQGSEA. CDR3 size: 14 residues. V lost 8 bases to trimming and J lost 5 bases; unmatched junction nucleotides: 12. The CDR3 bases are TGCAGCACAGGTCCCGGGACAGGGAGAACTGAAGCTTTCTTT. Amino acids: CSTGPGTGRTEAFF.

V is TRBV6-5 and J is TRBJ1-1, with D uncertain. V lost 5 bases, J lost 1 base, and 11 bases lay in between. The germline V gene encodes CDR1 MNHEY and CDR2 SVGAGI. The CDR3 totals 14 residues. The CDR3, as DNA: TGTGCCAGCAGTAGAGCGACGGCGAACACTGAAGCTTTCTTT. It codes for CASSRATANTEAFF.

The V call is TRBV7-9, the J call TRBJ1-5; D call uncertain. The germline gives CDR1 SEHNR, CDR2 FQNEAQ (reference sequence). The CDR3 loop spans 15 amino acids. V was cut by 1 base and J by 2 bases, with 9 bases left in between. Written as DNA, the CDR3 is TGTGCCAGCAGCTTAGATAGTAGAGGCAATCAGCCCCAGCATTTT. It translates to CASSLDSRGNQPQHF.

The rearrangement links TRBV24-1 to TRBJ1-4; D not certain. The CDR3 covers 18 residues. The V and J ends lost 6 bases and 6 bases respectively, with 25 bases between them. CDR1 and CDR2 from the germline V gene are KGHDR and SFDVKD. CDR3 sequence reads: CATSYLPGKEEDDEKLFF. The CDR3 DNA sequence: TGTGCCACCAGTTACCTTCCCGGGAAGGAAGAGGATGATGAAAAACTGTTTTTT.

J is TRBJ2-5 and V is TRBV7-2; TRBD2 agrees at 7 bases. The germline V gene has CDR1 SGHTA and CDR2 FQGNSA. There are 14 residues in the CDR3. V lost 5 bases and J lost 10; bases outside the gene matches: 13. This chain's CDR3 is CASSLTSRAGDQYF. Here the CDR3 DNA reads TGTGCCAGCAGCCTCACTAGCCGGGCGGGGGACCAGTACTTC.

The chain couples TRBV28 to TRBJ1-6; 8 positions match TRBD1. The CDR3 consists of 15 residues. CDR1 and CDR2 from the germline V gene are MDHEN and SYDVKM. The V and J ends lost 1 base and 9 bases, in that order; junction bases with no gene match: 5. The CDR3 sequence: CASSLSDRVSSPLHF. The CDR3 DNA is TGTGCCAGCAGTTTATCGGACAGGGTTAGTTCACCCCTCCACTTT.

The rearrangement joins TRBV18 to TRBJ2-1, with D tentatively TRBD2 (7 bases). The CDR3 contains 15 residues. Trimming took 2 bases from V and 2 from J, leaving 10 bases between them. The V gene's germline CDR1 is KGHSH and CDR2 LQKENI. CDR3 DNA sequence: TGTGCCAGCTCACCAAGAGGGGGGGCCTACAATGAGCAGTTCTTC. It codes for CASSPRGGAYNEQFF. Supplemented by reference TRBV18 and TRBJ2-1, the full variable domain reads NAGVMQNPRHLVRRRGQEARLRCSPMKGHSHVYWYRQLPEEGLKFMVYLQKENIIDESGMPKERFSAEFPKEGPSILRIQQVVRGDSAAYFCASSPRGGAYNEQFFGPGTRLTVL.

This clone was counted only a few times. V is TRBV29-1 and J is TRBJ1-4; D is unresolved. Per the germline V gene, CDR1 is SQVTM and CDR2 is ANQGSEA. CDR3 length equals 12 residues. V was pared by 3 bases and J by 8 bases, with 10 bases between. CDR3 bases: TGCAGCGTTGACGGAGGCCGAGAAAAACTGTTTTTT. Translating it yields CSVDGGREKLFF.

This clone showed up just a few times. V usage is TRBV7-2 and J usage is TRBJ1-2, with 9 bases identical to TRBD1. The CDR3 totals 14 residues. Looked up from germline, CDR1 is SGHTA and CDR2 is FQGNSA. The J segment lost 8 bases and the V segment lost 4 bases, leaving 8 bases of the junction unmatched. The CDR3 loop is CASSSEQGALGYTF. The CDR3 region has the DNA TGTGCCAGCAGCTCTGAACAGGGGGCTCTAGGCTACACCTTC.

V gene TRBV4-2 combines with J gene TRBJ1-1, with 8 bases that match TRBD1. The CDR3 is 14 residues long. V lost 4 bases to trimming and J lost 5 bases; unmatched junction nucleotides: 6. Germline V lookup: CDR1 LGHNA, CDR2 YNFKEQ. The CDR3 DNA is TGTGCCAGCAGCCTCGTTGGGACAGGAACTGAAGCTTTCTTT. This translates into CASSLVGTGTEAFF.

J is TRBJ2-5 and V is TRBV10-1, with 7 bases aligning to TRBD1. Germline V gives CDR1 WNHNN, CDR2 SYGVQD (reference sequence). V gave up 2 bases and J gave up 4 bases; unmatched junction bases: 7. This CDR3 has 15 residues. The CDR3 DNA follows: TGCGCCAGCAGTGAGCTTACAGGGGTCGGAGAGACCCAGTACTTC. Encoded protein: CASSELTGVGETQYF.

Notes on this clone: Given a much more abundant clone one base away, this may be a read error. Other DNA sequences in the same sample also yield this CDR3. The chain links TRBV5-1 to TRBJ1-1; TRBD1 agrees at 7 bases. This CDR3 is built from 13 residues. Germline assignment: CDR1 SGHRS and CDR2 YFSETQ. V lost 2 bases, J lost 3 bases, and 1 base stayed unmatched. The CDR3 loop reads CASSFQGDTEAFF. DNA of the CDR3: TGCGCCAGCAGCTTCCAGGGGGACACTGAAGCTTTCTTT.